This paragraph covers one T cell receptor beta chain sequence. Its antigen is not identified. The junction differs from germline at one of its ends, possibly a read error. Germline-derived CDR1 and CDR2 are LGHNA and YNFKEQ. CDR3 size: 17 residues. The PCR used 60 Vbeta and 13 Jbeta primers. In the original workflow: Approximately 11 million shared chains were among the approximately 87 million unique TCR beta chains that a later analysis counted. Generated by immunoSEQ multiplex PCR, the TCRdb table keeps only in-frame clones and is missing some. From that table come the V and J calls and clone size; the DNA was used to work out D and trimming. The sample shows 55,000 to 80,000 clones, 68% of them seen only once. The donors, nominally healthy at sampling, likely had unrecorded immune exposures. This specimen comes from a study of cytomegalovirus exposure and HLA in healthy donors. Study-wide findings and caveats: Later analysis identified several of the most significant clusters that appeared linked to common viral pathogens.

The TCR was taken from a woman between 25 and 40 years old in good health and CMV-seronegative. The rearrangement uses TRBV4-2 and TRBJ1-4; D remains unclear. Sample: PBMCs. For the CDR3, the DNA is TGTGCCAGCAGCCAAGAAGAGCGAGGGTTAGCTAACGAAAAACTGTTTTTT. Protein product: CASSQEERGLANEKLFF.